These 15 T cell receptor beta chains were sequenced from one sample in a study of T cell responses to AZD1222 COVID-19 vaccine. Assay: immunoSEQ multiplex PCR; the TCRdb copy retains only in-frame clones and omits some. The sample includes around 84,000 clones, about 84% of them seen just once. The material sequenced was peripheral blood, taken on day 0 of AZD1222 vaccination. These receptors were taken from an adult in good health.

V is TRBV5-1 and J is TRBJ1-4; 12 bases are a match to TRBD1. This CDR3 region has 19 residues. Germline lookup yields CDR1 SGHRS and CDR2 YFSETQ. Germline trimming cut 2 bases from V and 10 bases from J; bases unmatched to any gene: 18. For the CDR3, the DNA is TGCGCCAGCAGCTTAAAATCGGGACAGGGGGCGCAGATTCTCGGAAAACTGTTTTTT. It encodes CASSLKSGQGAQILGKLFF.

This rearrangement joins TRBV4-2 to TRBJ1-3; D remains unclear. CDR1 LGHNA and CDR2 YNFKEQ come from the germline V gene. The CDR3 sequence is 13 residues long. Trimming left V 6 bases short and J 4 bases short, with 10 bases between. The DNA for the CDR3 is TGTGCCAGCAGGAGGGCAGGAGGAAACACCATATATTTT. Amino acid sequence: CASRRAGGNTIYF.

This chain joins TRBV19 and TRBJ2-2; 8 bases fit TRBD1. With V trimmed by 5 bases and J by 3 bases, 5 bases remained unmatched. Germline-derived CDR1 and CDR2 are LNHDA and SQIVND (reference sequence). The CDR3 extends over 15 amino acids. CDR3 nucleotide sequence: TGTGCCAGTAGTGGCAGGGGGCGGTACACCGGGGAGCTGTTTTTT. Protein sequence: CASSGRGRYTGELFF.

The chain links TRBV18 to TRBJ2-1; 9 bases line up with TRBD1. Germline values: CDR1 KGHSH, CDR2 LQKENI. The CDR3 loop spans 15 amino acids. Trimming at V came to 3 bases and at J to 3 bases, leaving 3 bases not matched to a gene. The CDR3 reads CASSPPGQGYNEQFF. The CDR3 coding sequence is TGTGCCAGCTCACCCCCGGGACAGGGCTACAATGAGCAGTTCTTC.

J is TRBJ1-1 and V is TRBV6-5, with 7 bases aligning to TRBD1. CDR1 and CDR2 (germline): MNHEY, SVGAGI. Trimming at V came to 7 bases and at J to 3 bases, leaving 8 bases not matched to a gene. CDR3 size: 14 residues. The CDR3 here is CASMLTGSDTEAFF. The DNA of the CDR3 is TGTGCCAGCATGTTGACAGGGTCGGACACTGAAGCTTTCTTT.

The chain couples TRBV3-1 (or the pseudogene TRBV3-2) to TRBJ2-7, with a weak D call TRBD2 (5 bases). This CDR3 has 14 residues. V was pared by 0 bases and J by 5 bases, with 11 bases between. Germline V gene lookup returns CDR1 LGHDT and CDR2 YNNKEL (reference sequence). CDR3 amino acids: CASSQETFGDEQYF. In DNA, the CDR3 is TGTGCCAGCAGCCAAGAAACCTTCGGGGACGAGCAGTACTTC.

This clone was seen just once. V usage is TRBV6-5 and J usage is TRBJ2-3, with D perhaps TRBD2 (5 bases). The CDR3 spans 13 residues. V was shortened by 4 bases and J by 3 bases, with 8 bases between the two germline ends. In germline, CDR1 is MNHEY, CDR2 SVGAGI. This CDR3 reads CASSFPGTDTQYF. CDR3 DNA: TGTGCCAGCAGTTTCCCGGGAACAGATACGCAGTATTTT.

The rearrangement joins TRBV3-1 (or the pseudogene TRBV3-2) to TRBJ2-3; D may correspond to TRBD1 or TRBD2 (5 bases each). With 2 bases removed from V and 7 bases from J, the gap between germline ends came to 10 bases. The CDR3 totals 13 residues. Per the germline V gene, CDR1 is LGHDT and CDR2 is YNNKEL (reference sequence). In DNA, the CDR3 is TGTGCCAGCAGCCAATCCTGGGGGAATACGCAGTATTTT. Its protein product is CASSQSWGNTQYF.

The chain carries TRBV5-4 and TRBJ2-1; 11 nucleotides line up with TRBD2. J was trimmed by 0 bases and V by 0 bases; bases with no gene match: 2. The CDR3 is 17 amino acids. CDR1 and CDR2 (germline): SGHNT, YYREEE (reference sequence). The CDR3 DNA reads TGTGCCAGCAGCTTGGGGGGACTAGCGGACTCCTACAATGAGCAGTTCTTC. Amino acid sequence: CASSLGGLADSYNEQFF.

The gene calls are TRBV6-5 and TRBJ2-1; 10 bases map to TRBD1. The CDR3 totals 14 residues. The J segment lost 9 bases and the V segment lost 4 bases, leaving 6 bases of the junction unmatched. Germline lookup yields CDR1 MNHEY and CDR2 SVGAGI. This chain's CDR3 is CASSSPGQGSEQFF. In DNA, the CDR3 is TGTGCCAGCAGTTCCCCGGGACAGGGGAGTGAGCAGTTCTTC.

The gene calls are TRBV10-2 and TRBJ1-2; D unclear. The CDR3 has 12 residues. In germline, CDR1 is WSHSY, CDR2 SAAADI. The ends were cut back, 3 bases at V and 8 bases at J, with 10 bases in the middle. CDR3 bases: TGCGCCAGCAGTGACCCGTTAGGCGGCTACACCTTC. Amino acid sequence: CASSDPLGGYTF.

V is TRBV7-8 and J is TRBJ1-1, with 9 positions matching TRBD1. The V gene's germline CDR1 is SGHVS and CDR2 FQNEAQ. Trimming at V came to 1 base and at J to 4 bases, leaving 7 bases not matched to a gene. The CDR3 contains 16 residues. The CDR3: CASSLETGGGGTEAFF. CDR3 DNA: TGTGCCAGCAGCTTAGAGACAGGGGGAGGGGGCACTGAAGCTTTCTTT.

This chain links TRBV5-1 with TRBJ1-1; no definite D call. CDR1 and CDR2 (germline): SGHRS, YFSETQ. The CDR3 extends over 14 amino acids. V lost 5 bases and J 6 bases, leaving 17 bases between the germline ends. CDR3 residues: CASRISTDLPEAFF. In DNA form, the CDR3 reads TGCGCCAGCAGAATATCGACCGACCTCCCTGAAGCTTTCTTT.

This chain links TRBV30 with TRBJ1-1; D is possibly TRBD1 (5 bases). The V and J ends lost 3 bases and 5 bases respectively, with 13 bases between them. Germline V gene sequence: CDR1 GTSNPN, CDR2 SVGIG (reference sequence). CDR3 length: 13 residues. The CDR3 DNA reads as TGTGCCTGGAGAGAACAGGTCAGGACTGAAGCTTTCTTT. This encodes CAWREQVRTEAFF. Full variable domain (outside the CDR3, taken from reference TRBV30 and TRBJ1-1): SQTIHQWPATLVQPVGSPLSLECTVEGTSNPNLYWYRQAAGRGLQLLFYSVGIGQISSEVPQNLSASRPQDRQFILSSKKLLLSDSGFYLCAWREQVRTEAFFGQGTRLTVV.

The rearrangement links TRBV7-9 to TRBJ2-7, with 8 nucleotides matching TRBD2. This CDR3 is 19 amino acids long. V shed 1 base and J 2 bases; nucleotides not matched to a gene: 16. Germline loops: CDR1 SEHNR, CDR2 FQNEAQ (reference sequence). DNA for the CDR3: TGTGCCAGCAGCTTAGAGCTCGGGAGGGCCTCGGAGGGGGCCTACGAGCAGTACTTC. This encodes CASSLELGRASEGAYEQYF.